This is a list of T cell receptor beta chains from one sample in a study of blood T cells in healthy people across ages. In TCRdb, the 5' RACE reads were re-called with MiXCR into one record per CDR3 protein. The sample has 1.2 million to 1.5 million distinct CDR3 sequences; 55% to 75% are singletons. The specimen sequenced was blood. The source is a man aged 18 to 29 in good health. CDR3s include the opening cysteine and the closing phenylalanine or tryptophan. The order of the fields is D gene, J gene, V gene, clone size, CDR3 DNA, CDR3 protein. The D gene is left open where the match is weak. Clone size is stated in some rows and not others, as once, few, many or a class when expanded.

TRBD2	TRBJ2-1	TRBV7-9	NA	TGTGCCAGCAGCTCAGTGACTAGCGGAGGCTCCTACAATGAGCAGTTCTTC	CASSSVTSGGSYNEQFF
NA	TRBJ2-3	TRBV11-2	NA	TGTGCCAGCACCCTGACTAGTCAAAATACGCAGTATTTT	CASTLTSQNTQYF
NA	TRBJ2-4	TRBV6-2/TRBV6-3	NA	TGTGCCAGCAACAAGGACAGAAGTGTCGTTGCCAAAAACATTCAGTACTTC	CASNKDRSVVAKNIQYF
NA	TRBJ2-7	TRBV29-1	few	TGCAGCGTCTCACACGGGACGGCAAGCTCCTACGAGCAGTACTTC	CSVSHGTASSYEQYF
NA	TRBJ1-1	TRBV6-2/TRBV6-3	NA	TGTGCCAGCAGTTACGTGGGGGCGGAAGCTTTCTTT	CASSYVGAEAFF
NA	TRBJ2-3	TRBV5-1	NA	TGCGCCAGCAGCTTGCGTACAGGACCAACAGATACGCAGTATTTT	CASSLRTGPTDTQYF
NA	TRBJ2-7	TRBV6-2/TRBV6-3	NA	TGTGCCAGCAGTCCCGCGGGACACCAGAGATACGAGCAGTACTTC	CASSPAGHQRYEQYF
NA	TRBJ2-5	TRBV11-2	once	TGTGCCAGCAGCTTAGGAGCAGCTGAGTGGGAGACCCAGTACTTC	CASSLGAAEWETQYF
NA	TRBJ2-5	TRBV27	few	TGTGCCAGCAGTTTTTTGGCTACCCAAGAGACCCAGTACTTC	CASSFLATQETQYF
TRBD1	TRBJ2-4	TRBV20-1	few	TGCAGTGTCAAACAGGGGACCAAAAACATTCAGTACTTC	CSVKQGTKNIQYF